This T cell receptor (beta chain) was sequenced during a study of OX40 agonist ivuxolimab in advanced cancers. This table comes from immunoSEQ multiplex PCR, and its TCRdb copy is limited to in-frame clones, with some not included. The sample has around 94,000 clones, roughly 90% seen once. The V and J ends lost 3 bases and 2 bases respectively, with 13 bases between them. Per germline, CDR1 PRHDT and CDR2 FYEKMQ (reference sequence). There are 15 residues in the CDR3. The V gene is TRBV13, the J gene TRBJ1-1, with D possibly TRBD1 on 6 matching bases. Specimen: CD4+ or CD8+ T cells sorted from blood, collected in a trial of the OX40 agonist ivuxolimab. The TCR originated in an adult with an advanced solid tumor such as melanoma, head and neck, liver or kidney cancer. The DNA of the CDR3 is TGTGCCAGCAGCTTGGAACAGGGCCCCAACACTGAAGCTTTCTTT. Translation: CASSLEQGPNTEAFF.